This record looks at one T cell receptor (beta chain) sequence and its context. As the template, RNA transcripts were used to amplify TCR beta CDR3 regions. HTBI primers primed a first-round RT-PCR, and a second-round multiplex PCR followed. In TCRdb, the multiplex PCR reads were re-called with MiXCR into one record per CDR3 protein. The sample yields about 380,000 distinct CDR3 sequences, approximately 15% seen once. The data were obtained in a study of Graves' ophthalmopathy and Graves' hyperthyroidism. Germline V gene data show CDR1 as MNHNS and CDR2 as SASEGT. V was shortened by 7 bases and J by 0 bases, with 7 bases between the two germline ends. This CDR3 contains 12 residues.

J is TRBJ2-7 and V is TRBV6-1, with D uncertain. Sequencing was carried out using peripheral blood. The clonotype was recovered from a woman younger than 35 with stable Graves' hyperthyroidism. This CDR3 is CASTDVSYEQYF. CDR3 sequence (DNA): TGTGCCAGCACCGACGTCTCCTACGAGCAGTACTTC.